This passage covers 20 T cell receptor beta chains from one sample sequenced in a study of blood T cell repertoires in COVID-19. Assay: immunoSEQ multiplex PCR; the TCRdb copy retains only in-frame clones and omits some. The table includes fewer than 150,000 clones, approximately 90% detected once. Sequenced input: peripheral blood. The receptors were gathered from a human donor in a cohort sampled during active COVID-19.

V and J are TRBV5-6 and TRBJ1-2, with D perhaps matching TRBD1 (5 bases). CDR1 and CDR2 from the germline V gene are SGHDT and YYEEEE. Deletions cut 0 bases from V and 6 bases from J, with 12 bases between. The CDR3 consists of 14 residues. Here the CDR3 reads CASSLAGREDGYTF. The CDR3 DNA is TGTGCCAGCAGCTTGGCGGGCAGGGAGGATGGCTACACCTTC. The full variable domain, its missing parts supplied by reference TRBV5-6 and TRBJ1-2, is DAGVTQSPTHLIKTRGQQVTLRCSPKSGHDTVSWYQQALGQGPQFIFQYYEEEERQRGNFPDRFSGHQFPNYSSELNVNALLLGDSALYLCASSLAGREDGYTFGSGTRLTVV.

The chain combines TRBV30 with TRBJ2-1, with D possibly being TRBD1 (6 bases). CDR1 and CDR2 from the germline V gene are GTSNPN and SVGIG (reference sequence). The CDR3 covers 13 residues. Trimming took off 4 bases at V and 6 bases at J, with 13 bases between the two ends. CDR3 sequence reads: CAWNRGGGNEQFF. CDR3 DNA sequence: TGTGCCTGGAACCGAGGGGGTGGCAATGAGCAGTTCTTC.

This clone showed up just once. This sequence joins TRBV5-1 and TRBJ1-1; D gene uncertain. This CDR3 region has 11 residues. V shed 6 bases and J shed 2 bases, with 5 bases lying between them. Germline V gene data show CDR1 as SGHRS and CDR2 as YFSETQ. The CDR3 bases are TGCGCCAGCACCCTTAACACTGAAGCTTTCTTT. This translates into CASTLNTEAFF.

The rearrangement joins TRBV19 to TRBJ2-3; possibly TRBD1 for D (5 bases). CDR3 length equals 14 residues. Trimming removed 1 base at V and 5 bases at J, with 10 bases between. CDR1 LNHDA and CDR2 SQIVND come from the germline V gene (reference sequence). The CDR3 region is CASSIGQPRDTQYF. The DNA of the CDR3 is TGTGCCAGTAGTATAGGACAGCCGAGAGATACGCAGTATTTT.

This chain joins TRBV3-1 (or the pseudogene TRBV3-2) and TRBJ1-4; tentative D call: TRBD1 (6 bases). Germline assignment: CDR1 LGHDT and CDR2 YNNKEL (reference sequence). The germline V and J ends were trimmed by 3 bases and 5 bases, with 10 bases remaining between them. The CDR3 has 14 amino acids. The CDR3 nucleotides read TGTGCCAGCAGCCAGAGAGGGGGAAATGAAAAACTGTTTTTT. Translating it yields CASSQRGGNEKLFF.

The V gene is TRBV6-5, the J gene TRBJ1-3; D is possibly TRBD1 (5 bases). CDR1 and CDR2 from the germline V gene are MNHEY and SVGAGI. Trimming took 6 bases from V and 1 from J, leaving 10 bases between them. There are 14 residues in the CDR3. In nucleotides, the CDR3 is TGTGCCAGCAGCACCACAGGTTCTGGAAACACCATATATTTT. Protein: CASSTTGSGNTIYF.

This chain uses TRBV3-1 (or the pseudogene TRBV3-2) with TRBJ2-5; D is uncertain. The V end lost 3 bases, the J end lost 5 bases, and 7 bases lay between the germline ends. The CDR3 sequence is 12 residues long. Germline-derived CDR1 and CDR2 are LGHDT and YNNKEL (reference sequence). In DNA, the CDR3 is TGTGCCAGCAGCCAGATACAGGAGACCCAGTACTTC. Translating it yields CASSQIQETQYF.

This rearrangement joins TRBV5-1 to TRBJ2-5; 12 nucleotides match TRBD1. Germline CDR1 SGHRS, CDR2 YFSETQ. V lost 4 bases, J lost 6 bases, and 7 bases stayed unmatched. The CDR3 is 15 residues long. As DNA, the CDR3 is TGCGCCAGCAGCCTGGACGGGACAGGGGGCAAGACCCAGTACTTC. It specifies CASSLDGTGGKTQYF.

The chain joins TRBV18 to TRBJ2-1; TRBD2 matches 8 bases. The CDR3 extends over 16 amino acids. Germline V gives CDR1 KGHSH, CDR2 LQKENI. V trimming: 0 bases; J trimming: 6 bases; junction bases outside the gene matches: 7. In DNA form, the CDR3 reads TGTGCCAGCTCACCACCGAATGCACTAGCGGTCAATGAGCAGTTCTTC. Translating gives CASSPPNALAVNEQFF.

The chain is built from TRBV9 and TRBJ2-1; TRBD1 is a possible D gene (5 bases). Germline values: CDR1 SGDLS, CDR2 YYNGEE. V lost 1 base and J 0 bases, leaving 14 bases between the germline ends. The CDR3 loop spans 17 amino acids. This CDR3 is CASSVKLGAVSYNEQFF. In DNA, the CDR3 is TGTGCCAGCAGCGTAAAGCTTGGGGCGGTCTCCTACAATGAGCAGTTCTTC.

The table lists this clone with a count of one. CDR3 sequence: CASSWGDRGAHEQYF. The CDR3 DNA follows: TGCGCCAGCAGCTGGGGGGACAGGGGTGCGCACGAGCAGTACTTC. This chain joins TRBV5-1 and TRBJ2-7; 10 bases agree with TRBD1. The CDR3 has 15 amino acids. The germline V gene has CDR1 SGHRS and CDR2 YFSETQ. Losses at the gene ends were 3 bases for V and 5 bases for J; bases not matched to a gene: 8.

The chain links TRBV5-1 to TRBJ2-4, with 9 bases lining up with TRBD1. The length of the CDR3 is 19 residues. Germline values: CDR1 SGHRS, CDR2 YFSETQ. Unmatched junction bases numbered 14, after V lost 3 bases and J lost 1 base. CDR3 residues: CASSSATGTGMAAKNIQYF. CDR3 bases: TGCGCCAGCAGCTCAGCGACCGGGACAGGGATGGCGGCCAAAAACATTCAGTACTTC.

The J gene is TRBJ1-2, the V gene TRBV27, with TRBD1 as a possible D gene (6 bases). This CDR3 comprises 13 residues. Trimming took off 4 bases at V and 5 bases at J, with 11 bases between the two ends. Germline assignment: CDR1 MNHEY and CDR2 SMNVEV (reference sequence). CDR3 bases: TGTGCCAGCAGTTCCCTGGACAGTTATGGCTACACCTTC. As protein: CASSSLDSYGYTF.

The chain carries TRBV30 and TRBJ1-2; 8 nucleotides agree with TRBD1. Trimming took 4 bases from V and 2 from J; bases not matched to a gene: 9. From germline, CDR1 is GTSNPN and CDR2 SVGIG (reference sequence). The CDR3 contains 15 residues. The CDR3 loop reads CAWNRGGSLNYGYTF. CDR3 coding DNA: TGTGCCTGGAACAGGGGGGGCAGTTTAAACTATGGCTACACCTTC.

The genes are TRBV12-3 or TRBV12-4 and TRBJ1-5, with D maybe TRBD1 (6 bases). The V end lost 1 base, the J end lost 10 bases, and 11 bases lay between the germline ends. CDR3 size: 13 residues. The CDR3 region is CASSLGGGDPQHF. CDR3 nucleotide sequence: TGTGCCAGCAGTTTAGGGGGGGGCGATCCCCAGCATTTT.

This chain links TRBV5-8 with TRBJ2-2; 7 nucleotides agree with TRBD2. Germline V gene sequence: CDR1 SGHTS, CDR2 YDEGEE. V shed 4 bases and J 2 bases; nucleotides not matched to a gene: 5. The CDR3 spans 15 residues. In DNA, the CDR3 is TGTGCCAGCAGCCGCGGGGGAACTAACACCGGGGAGCTGTTTTTT. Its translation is CASSRGGTNTGELFF.

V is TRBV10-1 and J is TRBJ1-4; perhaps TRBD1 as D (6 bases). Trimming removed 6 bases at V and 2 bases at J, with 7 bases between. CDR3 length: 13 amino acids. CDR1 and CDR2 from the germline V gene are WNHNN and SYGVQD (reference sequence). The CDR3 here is CASRGQTNEKLFF. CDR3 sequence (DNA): TGCGCCAGCAGAGGACAGACTAATGAAAAACTGTTTTTT.

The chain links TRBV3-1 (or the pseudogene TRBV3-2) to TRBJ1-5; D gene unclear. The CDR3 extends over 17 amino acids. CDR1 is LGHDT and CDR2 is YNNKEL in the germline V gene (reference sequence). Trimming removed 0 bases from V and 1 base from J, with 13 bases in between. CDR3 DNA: TGTGCCAGCAGCCAAGAATGGGGAGGTGAGAGCAATCAGCCCCAGCATTTT. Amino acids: CASSQEWGGESNQPQHF.

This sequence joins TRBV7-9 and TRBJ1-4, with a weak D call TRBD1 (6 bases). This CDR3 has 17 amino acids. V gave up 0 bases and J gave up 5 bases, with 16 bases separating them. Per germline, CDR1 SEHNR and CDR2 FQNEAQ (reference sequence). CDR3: CASSLAALYRDNEKLFF. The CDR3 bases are TGTGCCAGCAGCTTAGCTGCTTTGTACAGGGACAATGAAAAACTGTTTTTT.

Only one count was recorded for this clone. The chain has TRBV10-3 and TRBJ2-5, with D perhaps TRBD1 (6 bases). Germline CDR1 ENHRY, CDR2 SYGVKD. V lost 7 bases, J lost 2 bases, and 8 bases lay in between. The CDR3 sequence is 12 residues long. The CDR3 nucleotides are TGTGCCATCATGGACAGTCAAGAGACCCAGTACTTC. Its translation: CAIMDSQETQYF.